One and the same sample provided the 7 T cell receptor beta chains below, sequenced in a study of cytomegalovirus exposure and HLA in healthy donors (TCRdb year 2017). The method behind the library was the immunoSEQ multiplex PCR assay. The multiplex PCR relied on a mix of 60 forward primers for TCR Vbeta segments and 13 reverse primers for TCR Jbeta segments. As stored in TCRdb, this immuneACCESS dataset retains in-frame rearrangements with V and J assigned. A fraction of the clones does not appear; measured against another copy, unresolved V genes explain less than half of the discrepancy, and the remainder lacks a known reason. The sample yields around 120,000 clones; approximately 72% were counted once. The ten largest clones capture 30% of the sample. Sequencing used PBMCs. The receptors originated from a man aged 55-75 years in good health and CMV-seropositive.

Here the CDR3 reads CASSLKASVGEAYEQYF. CDR3 bases: TGTGCCAGCAGCTTGAAAGCCTCTGTCGGGGAAGCCTACGAGCAGTACTTC. The J gene is TRBJ2-7, the V gene TRBV7-2; a possible D gene is TRBD2 (5 bases). V shed 3 bases and J shed 2 bases, with 20 bases lying between them. The CDR3 runs to 17 residues. Per germline, CDR1 SGHTA and CDR2 FQGNSA.

The chain recombines TRBV6-1 with TRBJ2-2, with TRBD1 identical over 9 bases. This CDR3 region has 15 residues. J lost 4 bases, V lost 7 bases, and 7 bases had no gene match. Per germline, CDR1 MNHNS and CDR2 SASEGT. The CDR3 sequence: CASKEDRGFTGELFF. The CDR3 DNA sequence: TGTGCCAGCAAAGAGGACAGGGGTTTCACCGGGGAGCTGTTTTTT.

The V gene is TRBV5-1, the J gene TRBJ2-5; D remains ambiguous. This CDR3 has 11 amino acids. Germline-derived CDR1 and CDR2 are SGHRS and YFSETQ. Trimming left V 1 base short and J 5 bases short, with 3 bases between. CDR3 loop: CASSLSETQYF. CDR3 in DNA: TGCGCCAGCAGCTTGAGCGAGACCCAGTACTTC.

The chain has TRBV2 and TRBJ2-7, with D possibly being TRBD1 (5 bases). CDR3 length: 16 residues. The V and J ends lost 4 bases and 2 bases respectively, with 18 bases between them. Germline CDR1 SNHLY, CDR2 FYNNEI. CDR3 sequence reads: CASSARGQAGPYEQYF. In DNA form, the CDR3 reads TGTGCCAGCAGTGCTAGGGGCCAGGCCGGGCCCTACGAGCAGTACTTC.

This clone has only a few counts. V is TRBV4-1 and J is TRBJ1-2; TRBD1 matches 7 bases. J was trimmed by 8 bases and V by 6 bases; bases with no gene match: 3. This CDR3 contains 11 residues. CDR1 and CDR2 from the germline V gene are MGHRA and YSYEKL. CDR3 coding DNA: TGCGCCAGCAGGACAGGGAGAGGCTACACCTTC. This codes for CASRTGRGYTF.

The chain joins TRBV5-6 to TRBJ1-2; D call uncertain. V shed 1 base and J shed 4 bases, with 5 bases lying between them. The length of the CDR3 is 12 residues. Germline CDR1 and CDR2: SGHDT and YYEEEE. Here the CDR3 reads CASSLSSYGYTF. CDR3 DNA sequence: TGTGCCAGCAGCTTGTCCAGCTATGGCTACACCTTC.

The gene calls are TRBV4-1 and TRBJ1-4, with a weak D call TRBD1 (5 bases). This CDR3 is built from 16 residues. V lost 1 base, J lost 5 bases, and 14 bases lay in between. Germline loops: CDR1 MGHRA, CDR2 YSYEKL. CDR3 DNA: TGCGCCAGCAGCCAAGTGGCCAGGGCCGGGAATGAAAAACTGTTTTTT. It specifies CASSQVARAGNEKLFF.